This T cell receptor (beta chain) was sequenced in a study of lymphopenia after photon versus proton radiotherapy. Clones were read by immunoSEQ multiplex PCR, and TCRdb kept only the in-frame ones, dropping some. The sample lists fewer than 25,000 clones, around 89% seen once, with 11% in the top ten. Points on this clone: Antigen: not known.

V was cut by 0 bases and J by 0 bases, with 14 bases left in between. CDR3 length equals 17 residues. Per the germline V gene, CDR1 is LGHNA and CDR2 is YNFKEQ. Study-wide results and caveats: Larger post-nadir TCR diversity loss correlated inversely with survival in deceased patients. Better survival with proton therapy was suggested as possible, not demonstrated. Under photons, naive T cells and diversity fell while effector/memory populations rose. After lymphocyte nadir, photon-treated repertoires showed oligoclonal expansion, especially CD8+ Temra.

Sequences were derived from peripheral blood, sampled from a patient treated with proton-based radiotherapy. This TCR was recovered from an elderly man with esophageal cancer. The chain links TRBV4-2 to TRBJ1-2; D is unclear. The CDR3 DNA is TGTGCCAGCAGCCAAGAAGATTCCTCCGATGCTAACTATGGCTACACCTTC. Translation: CASSQEDSSDANYGYTF.